These 20 T cell receptor beta chains originate from one sample sequenced in a study (dated by TCRdb to 2014 to 2015). Library generation was performed with 5' RACE. For sequencing, an Illumina MiSeq was employed. Starting from the raw public reads, TCRdb applied fastp trimming at Q25, assembled clones with MiXCR and retained in-frame beta chains. Each CDR3 protein appears once, grouped with its most common genes and DNA. The sample table records fewer than 80,000 distinct CDR3 sequences; 20% to 25% of these occur just once. Jointly, the top ten make up 2.9% of the sample. Sequencing was carried out using memory CD4+ T cells sorted from a lymph node. The cell subset or site label for this specimen denotes: memory CD4+ T cells, CD4+CD45RO+CD25-. Every receptor here comes from a female donor with breast cancer.

This sequence joins TRBV7-8 and TRBJ2-6; no reliable D call. V was pared by 2 bases and J by 2 bases, with 4 bases between. The length of the CDR3 is 14 residues. Germline V gene lookup returns CDR1 SGHVS and CDR2 FQNEAQ. DNA of the CDR3: TGTGCCAGCAGCTTATACGCTGGGGCCAACGTCCTGACTTTC. Protein product: CASSLYAGANVLTF.

The chain uses TRBV18 and TRBJ2-2; 7 bases line up with TRBD1. This CDR3 is built from 14 residues. V dropped 6 bases and J dropped 0; count of bases not matched to a gene: 1. Per the germline V gene, CDR1 is KGHSH and CDR2 is LQKENI. CDR3 coding DNA: TGTGCCAGCTCCGGACAGGCGAACACCGGGGAGCTGTTTTTT. Translation gives CASSGQANTGELFF.

J is TRBJ1-2 and V is TRBV7-9; 7 bases line up with TRBD1. CDR3 length: 16 residues. V was clipped by 3 bases and J by 3 bases; unmatched bases: 10. Per the germline V gene, CDR1 is SEHNR and CDR2 is FQNEAQ (reference sequence). CDR3 coding DNA: TGTGCCAGCAGCTTTTCGGGGGACAGAAGACACTATGGCTACACCTTC. Its translation is CASSFSGDRRHYGYTF.

This clonotype was picked up many times. This sequence joins TRBV6-1 and TRBJ2-1, with 11 bases lining up with TRBD2. This CDR3 comprises 18 residues. CDR1 is MNHNS and CDR2 is SASEGT in the germline V gene. The ends lost 2 bases at V and 2 bases at J; junction bases unmatched: 8. The CDR3 here is CASSERLAGGPTYNEQFF. The DNA for the CDR3 is TGTGCCAGCAGTGAAAGGCTAGCGGGAGGCCCTACCTACAATGAGCAGTTCTTC.

This clonotype was counted many times. The chain links TRBV6-2 or TRBV6-3 to TRBJ1-6, with 7 bases fitting TRBD1. Unmatched junction bases numbered 8, after V lost 5 bases and J lost 10 bases. This CDR3 has 14 amino acids. Germline-derived CDR1 and CDR2 are MNHEY and SVGEGT. CDR3 region: CASSRTGTESPLHF. The DNA of the CDR3 is TGTGCCAGCAGTCGAACCGGGACAGAATCACCCCTCCACTTT.

This clonotype was detected many times. This chain uses TRBV20-1 with TRBJ1-4; TRBD1 is a possible D gene (6 bases). Germline V gives CDR1 DFQATT, CDR2 SNEGSKA (reference sequence). Trimming took 4 bases from V and 8 from J, leaving 14 bases between them. This CDR3 spans 13 amino acids. The CDR3 sequence: CSATRGQYEKLFF. CDR3 DNA: TGCAGTGCTACGAGAGGACAGTACGAAAAACTGTTTTTT.

The chain uses TRBV2 and TRBJ1-5; the D is unclear. Trimming cost V 8 bases and J 5 bases, with 16 bases left between them. The CDR3 consists of 14 residues. Germline values: CDR1 SNHLY, CDR2 FYNNEI. The CDR3 protein is CASRVRHLDQPQHF. The CDR3 DNA is TGTGCCAGCCGTGTGAGGCACCTAGATCAGCCCCAGCATTTT. The full variable domain, rest sourced from reference TRBV2 and TRBJ1-5, is EPEVTQTPSHQVTQMGQEVILRCVPISNHLYFYWYRQILGQKVEFLVSFYNNEISEKSEIFDDQFSVERPDGSNFTLKIRSTKLEDSAMYFCASRVRHLDQPQHFGDGTRLSIL.

The sample holds a few counts of this clonotype. V and J are TRBV3-1 and TRBJ2-2; D may be TRBD2 (6 bases). Germline V gene lookup returns CDR1 LGHDT and CDR2 YNNKEL (reference sequence). This CDR3 region has 13 residues. The germline V and J ends were trimmed by 3 bases and 7 bases, with 9 bases remaining between them. Written as DNA, the CDR3 is TGTGCCAGCAGCCATCCGACTAGCGGGGAGCTGTTTTTT. As protein: CASSHPTSGELFF.

This clonotype occurred a few times. The chain couples TRBV20-1 to TRBJ2-2, with D possibly being TRBD2 (6 bases). The CDR3 loop spans 18 amino acids. In germline, CDR1 is DFQATT, CDR2 SNEGSKA (reference sequence). V lost 1 base, J lost 1 base, and 19 bases lay in between. The CDR3, as DNA: TGCAGTGCTAGAGTCACCCCCATCGGGGGTCGGAACACCGGGGAGCTGTTTTTT. Residues: CSARVTPIGGRNTGELFF.

This clonotype has more than one count but fewer than ten. At one end, the junction sequence differs from germline, possibly due to a read error. The chain carries TRBV3-1 and TRBJ2-5, with D perhaps given as TRBD1 or TRBD2 (7 bases each). CDR3 size: 13 residues. The germline CDR1 and CDR2 sequences are LGHDT and YNNKEL (reference sequence). CDR3 sequence reads: CVSSQGGQETQYF. The DNA of the CDR3 is TGTGTCAGCAGCCAGGGGGGGCAAGAGACCCAGTACTTC.

As concerns this clonotype: This may come from a read error, since a much larger clone is one base off. The chain employs TRBV5-5 and TRBJ2-2, with D maybe TRBD2 (6 bases). The CDR3 contains 15 residues. Per the germline V gene, CDR1 is SGHKS and CDR2 is YYEKEE (reference sequence). CDR3 amino acids: CASSRTGVNIGELFF. CDR3 DNA: TGTGCCAGCAGCCGGACGGGAGTGAACATCGGGGAGCTGTTTTTT.

This clonotype appeared many times. The rearrangement uses TRBV7-2 and TRBJ1-2, with D hard to call. CDR3 length: 10 amino acids. Trimming took off 8 bases at V and 7 bases at J, with 8 bases between the two ends. Per the germline V gene, CDR1 is SGHTA and CDR2 is FQGNSA. This CDR3 reads CASPRGGYTF. The CDR3 DNA reads TGTGCCAGCCCCCGTGGTGGCTACACCTTC.

The chain combines TRBV7-2 with TRBJ1-5; D remains ambiguous. Germline loops: CDR1 SGHTA, CDR2 FQGNSA. The germline V and J ends were trimmed by 3 bases and 7 bases, with 10 bases remaining between them. The CDR3 is made up of 13 amino acids. CDR3 sequence reads: CASSFSASQPQHF. CDR3 coding DNA: TGTGCCAGCAGCTTCTCCGCAAGCCAGCCCCAGCATTTT.

The chain employs TRBV24-1 and TRBJ1-2; tentatively, D is TRBD1 (6 bases). This CDR3 is built from 13 residues. CDR1 is KGHDR, CDR2 SFDVKD, per germline. Deletions cut 9 bases from V and 6 bases from J, with 16 bases between. This CDR3 reads CATRGQQSDGYTF. CDR3 nucleotides: TGTGCCACCCGAGGACAGCAGAGCGATGGCTACACCTTC.

This rearrangement joins TRBV2 to TRBJ2-7, with 9 bases matching TRBD1. V trimming: 6 bases; J trimming: 2 bases; junction bases outside the gene matches: 8. The germline CDR1 and CDR2 sequences are SNHLY and FYNNEI. The CDR3 extends over 15 amino acids. The CDR3 DNA is TGTGCCAGCAGCTTTGACAGGGGGGGAACCTACGAGCAGTACTTC. This gives the protein CASSFDRGGTYEQYF.

This chain joins TRBV6-1 and TRBJ1-5; D gene uncertain. The CDR3 contains 11 residues. The ends were cut back, 4 bases at V and 15 bases at J, with 13 bases in the middle. CDR1 MNHNS and CDR2 SASEGT come from the germline V gene. The CDR3 nucleotides read TGTGCCAGCAGTGGAATGTGGGTGTGGCATTTT. Amino acids: CASSGMWVWHF.

Details on this clonotype: The conserved phenylalanine or tryptophan normally closing the CDR3 is absent here, so this likely arose from a read error. The chain combines TRBV20-1 with TRBJ1-5; D is possibly TRBD1 (6 bases). V was trimmed by 0 bases and J by 6 bases, leaving 18 bases between them. In germline, CDR1 is DFQATT, CDR2 SNEGSKA (reference sequence). The CDR3 consists of 16 residues. Here the CDR3 reads CSARDQTRGGGQPQHY. The CDR3 bases are TGCAGTGCTAGAGATCAGACCAGGGGAGGAGGTCAGCCCCAGCATTAT.

The CDR3 sequence is CSASRASGIQYF. CDR3 DNA: TGCAGTGCTAGTAGGGCTAGCGGGATTCAGTATTTT. This sequence joins TRBV20-1 and TRBJ2-3, with TRBD2 identical over 9 bases. Germline V CDR1 and CDR2: DFQATT, SNEGSKA (reference sequence). The J segment lost 12 bases and the V segment lost 3 bases, leaving 7 bases of the junction unmatched. This CDR3 contains 12 residues.

The rearrangement joins TRBV7-6 to TRBJ2-7; a possible D gene is TRBD2 (6 bases). This CDR3 has 15 amino acids. Trimming shortened V by 5 bases and J by 3 bases, and 17 bases separated the two germline ends. The germline V gene has CDR1 SGHVS and CDR2 FNYEAQ. The CDR3 DNA is TGTGCCAGCAGCCCGAGCGCTAGCGAGTACTACGAGCAGTACTTC. This sequence encodes CASSPSASEYYEQYF.

This clonotype was observed at least ten times. The genes are TRBV3-1 and TRBJ2-2, with D possibly being TRBD1 (5 bases). Germline V gene lookup returns CDR1 LGHDT and CDR2 YNNKEL (reference sequence). The germline V and J ends were trimmed by 2 bases and 4 bases, with 5 bases remaining between them. The CDR3 loop spans 13 amino acids. CDR3 DNA sequence: TGTGCCAGCAGCCAACAGGGCACCGGGGAGCTGTTTTTT. Its protein is CASSQQGTGELFF.